The entry that follows covers one T cell receptor beta chain sequence. Its binding antigen is unknown. Base qualities were left out, and no much larger clone turns up one base away. The data were taken from a study of cytomegalovirus exposure and HLA in healthy donors (TCRdb year 2017). General notes on the study: An earlier analysis of some 600 of the donors reported about 300 Gb of sequence data and 117 million unique TCR beta sequences obtained from about 179 million T cells. Approximately 300 gigabases of sequencing data and around 80 million unique TCR sequences made up an early release that covered approximately 700 HLA-typed donors. Of the roughly 410 genotyped donors, 65% to 90% were placed in the genetic ancestry cluster associated with self-reported Caucasian donors. The study was designed to test whether signatures of past pathogen exposure could be identified by cataloging public T cell receptors. The study profiled the T cell repertoires of about 640 subjects by immunosequencing and related them to cytomegalovirus serostatus. Besides the first cohort of around 670 subjects, a separate validation cohort made up of roughly 120 different subjects was used. To predict cytomegalovirus infection status, the study brought together high-throughput TCR immunosequencing, statistical association of individual TCRs with disease status, and machine learning. A later analysis re-analyzed previously published TCR beta repertoires from about 730 donors and added high-resolution HLA genotyping to study TCR occurrence patterns. In the later analysis, no new phenotypic data were used to find candidate immune exposures; instead, reliance was placed on TCR beta sequences and their occurrence across donors. An earlier analysis of 450 to 750 of the donors used high-throughput TCR beta sequencing to judge whether each TCR beta V gene segment behaved as functional or pseudogenic. Alongside the repertoire data, information on donor age, sex, ethnicity and CMV serostatus was compiled. A later genetic analysis used genome-wide SNP genotypes for 398 of the 666 donors, treating that subset as a discovery cohort. Every repertoire in the discovery cohort had been generated on one and the same sequencing platform. HLA typing covered class I and class II loci at four-digit resolution. The number of typed donors differed by locus: about 620-630 for A, B, C, DRB1 and DQB1; approximately 540 for DQA1; 606 for DPA1; and 400 to 480 for DPB1. Five DR-DQ haplotypes were handled as single units for association and clustering, since linkage in the cohort was strong. Among around 400 genotyped donors of the cohort, an average of approximately 220,000 unique TCR beta nucleotide sequences was sequenced per donor, of which roughly 17% were non-productive. The research as a whole found: This cohort had only TCR beta chains sequenced, and the lack of alpha or paired-chain data limited which features could be detected. In a later analysis, most CMV-associated TCR beta chains were found to appear HLA-restricted, with HLA associations seemingly driven largely by CMV exposure. Linkage disequilibrium might explain the correlated functional status among segregating V segments, but an unknown experimental factor could not be excluded. A later genetic analysis reported fewer N-insertions in productive TCRs among donors in an Asian-associated ancestry cluster than the roughly 700-donor mean. CMV serostatus was the only immune exposure information available for the cohort. According to the authors, the approach could potentially be generalized to other disease states and immunological phenotypes. An earlier analysis of 587 of the donors showed that most TCR beta V segments appeared in productive rearrangements either about 87% or about 30% of the time, which broadly matched IMGT annotations. In a later analysis, the rate of TCR association differed among HLA loci, with DRB1 alleles having the most associated TCRs and HLA-C alleles having the fewest. In a later analysis, several top co-occurrence clusters were reported to appear linked to parvovirus B19, influenza, CMV and Epstein-Barr virus. Because the 87-base-pair reads could not distinguish some IMGT-functional V segments, including TRBV6-2 and TRBV6-3, those segments were excluded. Because some donors lacked HLA typing at each locus, the association tests relied only on the typed subset. A later genetic analysis associated a missense DCLRE1C variant with V-gene and J-gene trimming of TCR beta chains, and an independent cohort replicated the association. A cluster of highly shared sequence variants was judged likely to be a technical artifact of the sequencing pipeline. The earlier analysis of almost 600 of the donors excluded 15 to 20 rarely observed V segments, including chromosome 9 orphons, because counts were too low. At a false discovery rate of 0.05, a later analysis linked 16,951 TCR beta sequences to specific HLA alleles. Most TCR sequences were observed very rarely across donors, whereas some public TCRs were present in many individuals. A further reported finding was that TCR beta sequences accurately predicted the HLA-A and HLA-B alleles for most subjects in the first cohort. When HLA alleles, especially DR and DQ, strongly co-occurred, attributing TCR associations to individual alleles was difficult. A total of 150 or so TCR beta chains were listed by the study as associated with cytomegalovirus. In a later analysis, HLA-associated TCR beta chains were found to be more clonally expanded and to have lower generation probabilities than equally common non-associated chains. In vitro tests confirmed that three of the cytomegalovirus-associated TCR beta chains recognize cytomegalovirus antigens. Roughly uniform sequencing depth across donors was assumed in presence/absence analyses, although this assumption may not hold. Cytomegalovirus status was reported to be diagnosed by the classifier with high specificity and sensitivity in both the original and validation cohorts.

The library came from the immunoSEQ multiplex PCR assay. The multiplex PCR relied on a mix of 60 forward primers for TCR Vbeta segments and 13 reverse primers for TCR Jbeta segments. The CDR3 region of rearranged TCR beta genes was amplified from genomic DNA by a multiplex PCR assay. Amplified TCR beta libraries were sequenced as 87-base-pair reads on the Illumina HiSeq System. Under the source paper's analysis protocol: A later analysis tallied around 87 million unique TCR beta chains across the 666 repertoires, and approximately 12 million of those chains were shared by two or more donors. Raw reads were error-corrected and collapsed into unique sequences by a nearest-neighbor algorithm in which closely related sequences were merged to remove PCR and sequencing errors. Alignment of CDR3 sequences to IMGT reference sequences was used to assign V, D and J gene segments. For a sequence to be retained, at least a six-nucleotide match to both a V gene segment and a J gene segment was required. A rearrangement was called productive if the CDR3 had no stop codons and remained in frame with V and J, and every other rearrangement was called non-productive. Following IMGT convention, CDR3 was defined as the stretch from the second conserved V-encoded cysteine up to the conserved J-encoded phenylalanine. The earlier analysis of 500 to 750 of the donors excluded any sequence lacking an unambiguous match to a single V gene segment. An earlier analysis of just under 600 of the donors called V segments functional above 56.7% productive rearrangements and segregating when the between-donor standard deviation exceeded 5%. To diagnose cytomegalovirus status from the catalog of TCR beta chain sequences, a statistical classification framework was built. A later analysis assigned V and J genes by comparing TCR nucleotide sequences with IMGT/GENE-DB human TR gene sequences. In a later analysis, CDR3 sequences and most-parsimonious VDJ recombination scenarios were assigned using the TCRdist pipeline. In a later analysis, each TCR beta chain was defined by its CDR3 amino acid sequence together with its V-gene family, and reads without a unique V-gene family were excluded. In a later analysis, around 600 highly shared, low-generation-probability nucleotide sequences were removed to address suspected cross-contamination and a sequencing artifact. In a later analysis, a clonal expansion index was calculated for each public chain from normalized within-repertoire ranks of inferred template counts. In a later analysis, generation probabilities were computed with a VDJ recombination model fitted to out-of-frame rearrangements, and the resulting probabilities were checked against IGoR. In a later analysis, TCR-TCR, TCR-HLA and TCR-CMV co-occurrence was scored with hypergeometric tests, and a repertoire-size bias correction was applied to TCR pairs. False discovery rates were estimated in a later analysis by permuting HLA or CMV assignments 20 times. A later analysis grouped co-occurring TCRs with DBSCAN, adding TCRdist sequence similarity when clustering within HLA-allele-positive subsets. For co-occurrence clustering, repertoires with fewer than 30,000 or more than 120,000 public chains were excluded, along with a handful of repertoires with anomalous nucleotide sharing. TCRdb re-hosts the immuneACCESS table, in-frame sequences only. Its copies lack some clones; in the studies checked, an unresolved V gene accounts for under half of them, and the cause for the rest is not known. V and J calls and clone size are copied from that table; D and trimming were computed from the DNA. The sample contains about 160,000 clones, 82% of them found a single time. More than 0.75% of the sample is in the top ten clones.

V drops 0 bases and J drops 5 bases, leaving 16 bases in between. From the cysteine up to the phenylalanine, the CDR3 has a length of 16 residues. Only the CDR3 part of the read is kept: 48 bases, read in frame from the first base. Per the germline V gene, MGHRA is the CDR1 and YSYEKL is the CDR2. The cohort was made up of 666 healthy bone marrow donors. At the time of sampling, every cohort member was nominally healthy, though immune exposures that went unrecorded were likely present. The donor was CMV seropositive and belonged to the group of 250 to 300 seropositive cohort members. Every donor gave a peripheral blood sample, and the peripheral blood mononuclear cells from that sample were used for TCR beta sequencing. Genomic DNA extraction from the blood cell samples was performed with the Qiagen DNeasy Blood Extraction Kit.

Recombination joined TRBV4-1 with TRBJ1-2; TRBD1 could be the D gene, as 6 bases match. The receptor comes from a girl aged 2 to 9 in good health and CMV-seropositive. Sequencing was done on a sample of PBMCs. The sequenced DNA is TGCGCCAGCAGCCAAGAAGTACCGGGGGGCTCATATGGCTACACCTTC. Its protein product is CASSQEVPGGSYGYTF.